This T cell receptor (beta chain) comes out of a study of cytomegalovirus exposure and HLA in healthy donors. Use of 60 Vbeta and 13 Jbeta primers characterized the PCR. The data were produced by immunoSEQ multiplex PCR, yet TCRdb's version contains in-frame clones alone and is incomplete. This table holds about 130,000 clones. CDR1 and CDR2 from the germline V gene are GTSNPN and SVGIG (reference sequence). V shed 5 bases, J shed 4 bases, and the junction held 0 bases outside the gene matches. This CDR3 comprises 13 residues. The sequencing sample was made of PBMCs. The TCR originated in a man in his thirties or forties in good health and CMV-seronegative. The chain recombines TRBV30 with TRBJ2-5; 14 bases are shared with TRBD2. CDR3 sequence: CAWGLAGGETQYF. CDR3 nucleotides: TGTGCCTGGGGACTAGCGGGAGGAGAGACCCAGTACTTC.